Following are 22 T cell receptor beta chains from one sample sequenced in a study of T cells after yellow fever vaccination. Using its own MiXCR run on the 5' RACE reads, TCRdb lists one record per CDR3 protein. This table holds some 350,000 distinct CDR3 sequences, 4.1% found once. Sequenced here: PBMCs, sampled 5 days after the yellow fever booster vaccination. All receptors derive from a man younger than 30 who received the YFV17D yellow fever vaccine.

This clonotype has ten or more counts. V usage is TRBV4-3 and J usage is TRBJ1-2; the D is unclear. The CDR3 covers 18 residues. V was clipped by 1 base and J by 3 bases, with 21 bases between them. Germline lookup yields CDR1 LGHNA and CDR2 YSLEER. The DNA of the CDR3 is TGCGCCAGCAGCCAAGGACGAGGGCAGGCGCTCAATTACTATGGCTACACCTTC. It yields the protein CASSQGRGQALNYYGYTF.

Regarding this clonotype: Being one base from a much bigger clone, this may be a read error. The rearrangement links TRBV7-2 to TRBJ2-5; possible D gene TRBD2, 6 bases. The CDR3 spans 15 residues. CDR1 and CDR2 (germline): SGHTA, FQGNSA. Trimming took 5 bases from V and 4 from J, leaving 17 bases between them. CDR3 nucleotide sequence: TGTGCCAGCAGCCTTTGGACTACTGCGGGAGAGACCCAGTACTTC. Translated, it gives CASSLWTTAGETQYF. The full variable domain, rest sourced from reference TRBV7-2 and TRBJ2-5, is GAGVSQSPSNKVTEKGKDVELRCDPISGHTALYWYRQSLGQGLEFLIYFQGNSAPDKSGLPSDRFSAERTGGSVSTLTIQRTQQEDSAVYLCASSLWTTAGETQYFGPGTRLLVL.

V and J are TRBV20-1 and TRBJ1-4; unclear D gene. This CDR3 comprises 13 residues. Germline V gene data show CDR1 as DFQATT and CDR2 as SNEGSKA (reference sequence). The V end was cut by 1 base, the J end by 1 base, with 4 bases between. This CDR3 reads CSARAGTNEKLFF. CDR3 DNA sequence: TGCAGTGCTAGAGCGGGAACTAATGAAAAACTGTTTTTT.

Details on this clonotype: Since a much larger clone is just one base distant, this may be a read error. This sequence joins TRBV7-2 and TRBJ2-4, with D perhaps matching TRBD1 or TRBD2 (6 bases each). CDR3 length: 17 amino acids. The germline gives CDR1 SGHTA, CDR2 FQGNSA. Here the CDR3 reads CASSVGGLTLAKNIQHF. CDR3 DNA sequence: TGTGCCAGCAGCGTAGGGGGACTGACACTAGCCAAAAACATTCAGCACTTC.

Only a few counts were recorded for this clonotype. V usage is TRBV12-3 or TRBV12-4 and J usage is TRBJ2-7; 10 bases line up with TRBD2. The CDR3 has 16 amino acids. The V and J ends lost 0 bases and 2 bases, in that order; junction bases with no gene match: 4. CDR3 amino acids: CASSLAPLAGAYEQYF. The CDR3 DNA reads as TGTGCCAGCAGTTTAGCGCCGCTAGCGGGGGCCTACGAGCAGTACTTC.

There are a few counts of this clonotype. V and J are TRBV20-1 and TRBJ2-5; possibly TRBD1 for D (6 bases). The germline V gene encodes CDR1 DFQATT and CDR2 SNEGSKA (reference sequence). The CDR3 totals 13 residues. V shed 3 bases and J shed 7 bases, with 15 bases lying between them. The CDR3: CSASLLEGGTQYF. The CDR3 DNA is TGCAGTGCTAGTCTACTAGAAGGGGGGACCCAGTACTTC.

The sample holds a few counts of this clonotype. The DNA of the CDR3 is TGTGCCAGCAGCTTAGCGCAGGTCTCAGTGTTCCATGAGCAGTTCTTC. Amino acid sequence: CASSLAQVSVFHEQFF. The V and J genes are TRBV7-8 and TRBJ2-1; the D is unclear. This CDR3 contains 16 residues. From germline, CDR1 is SGHVS and CDR2 FQNEAQ. V was clipped by 0 bases and J by 8 bases, with 17 bases between them. The full variable domain, with the rest looked up from reference TRBV7-8 and TRBJ2-1, is GAGVSQSPRYKVAKRGQDVALRCDPISGHVSLFWYQQALGQGPEFLTYFQNEAQLDKSGLPSDRFFAERPEGSVSTLKIQRTQQEDSAVYLCASSLAQVSVFHEQFFGPGTRLTVL.

The chain is built from TRBV20-1 and TRBJ2-5, with TRBD1 matching over 9 bases. The CDR3 covers 19 residues. Trimming cost V 0 bases and J 5 bases; bases outside gene matches: 19. The germline gives CDR1 DFQATT, CDR2 SNEGSKA (reference sequence). CDR3 in amino acids: CSARDPLGTGLPLKETQYF. As DNA, the CDR3 is TGCAGTGCTAGAGATCCGCTAGGGACAGGGCTTCCCCTGAAGGAGACCCAGTACTTC.

The chain uses TRBV4-1 and TRBJ1-3; 8 bases are shared with TRBD1. V lost 1 base and J lost 1; bases outside the gene matches: 6. CDR1 and CDR2 from the germline V gene are MGHRA and YSYEKL. The CDR3 runs 17 residues. The CDR3 sequence is CASSQGIGTGSGNTIYF. In DNA, the CDR3 is TGCGCCAGCAGCCAAGGGATAGGGACAGGATCTGGAAACACCATATATTTT.

This clonotype was seen a few times. The CDR3 sequence: CASSQDQGDTQYF. The DNA for the CDR3 is TGCGCCAGCAGCCAAGATCAGGGAGATACGCAGTATTTT. The V call is TRBV4-3, the J call TRBJ2-3; maybe TRBD1 (5 bases). Germline V lookup: CDR1 LGHNA, CDR2 YSLEER. V was trimmed by 0 bases and J by 5 bases, leaving 6 bases between them. The CDR3 runs 13 residues.

The sample holds many counts of this clonotype. The chain has TRBV9 and TRBJ1-3, with D maybe TRBD1 (5 bases). This CDR3 region has 16 residues. The V gene's germline CDR1 is SGDLS and CDR2 YYNGEE. V was clipped by 0 bases and J by 1 base, with 11 bases between them. The CDR3 DNA reads TGTGCCAGCAGCGTAGCTAATCCAGGGTCTGGAAACACCATATATTTT. This translates into CASSVANPGSGNTIYF.

This clonotype was counted ten times or more. The rearrangement uses TRBV5-1 and TRBJ2-2; D possibly corresponds to TRBD1 (6 bases). The CDR3 sequence is 16 residues long. The V and J ends lost 4 bases and 5 bases respectively, with 18 bases between them. Germline lookup yields CDR1 SGHRS and CDR2 YFSETQ. The CDR3 loop reads CASSPGTSIITGELFF. The CDR3 DNA follows: TGCGCCAGCAGCCCCGGGACATCGATCATTACCGGGGAGCTGTTTTTT.

The chain links TRBV2 to TRBJ2-7; TRBD2 matches at 7 bases. Germline V lookup: CDR1 SNHLY, CDR2 FYNNEI. The CDR3 is made up of 11 amino acids. Germline trimming cut 7 bases from V and 6 bases from J; bases unmatched to any gene: 3. CDR3 in amino acids: CASKSGGEQYF. The CDR3, as DNA: TGTGCCAGCAAATCGGGGGGCGAGCAGTACTTC.

The chain links TRBV18 to TRBJ2-1, with 10 bases lining up with TRBD1. The germline V gene has CDR1 KGHSH and CDR2 LQKENI. The CDR3 is 15 residues long. The trim removed 3 bases at V and 5 bases at J, leaving 4 bases unmatched. CDR3 in DNA: TGTGCCAGCTCACCCGGGACAGGGGCAAACAATGAGCAGTTCTTC. It is translated as CASSPGTGANNEQFF.

This clonotype came up a few times. V is TRBV6-2 or TRBV6-3 and J is TRBJ2-2, with D perhaps matching TRBD2 (6 bases). The germline gives CDR1 MNHEY, CDR2 SVGEGT. This CDR3 region has 14 residues. Trimming pared 8 bases from V and 1 base from J, leaving 11 bases between. CDR3 sequence reads: CASGDGGNTGELFF. CDR3 bases: TGTGCCAGCGGGGACGGGGGGAACACCGGGGAGCTGTTTTTT.

This clonotype occurred a few times. This rearrangement joins TRBV9 to TRBJ2-3, with TRBD2 matching over 13 bases. Germline lookup yields CDR1 SGDLS and CDR2 YYNGEE. Losses at the gene ends were 5 bases for V and 5 bases for J; bases not matched to a gene: 11. CDR3 size: 17 residues. The CDR3 DNA is TGTGCCAGCAGTGCTGCTCGACTAGCGGGGGGCATAGATACGCAGTATTTT. As protein: CASSAARLAGGIDTQYF.

This clonotype has a handful of counts. The V call is TRBV4-1, the J call TRBJ1-3; D is possibly TRBD1 (5 bases). Trimming cost V 5 bases and J 4 bases, with 18 bases left between them. The CDR3 contains 16 residues. CDR1 MGHRA and CDR2 YSYEKL come from the germline V gene. Here the CDR3 reads CASSTPGKNIGNTIYF. CDR3 nucleotide sequence: TGCGCCAGCAGCACCCCAGGGAAAAATATAGGAAACACCATATATTTT.

This clonotype has a count of ten or more. CDR3 region: CASSLLGVRSEAFF. CDR3 DNA sequence: TGCGCCAGCAGCCTCCTAGGGGTAAGGTCTGAAGCTTTCTTT. The chain joins TRBV4-3 to TRBJ1-1, with D possibly TRBD1 on 5 matching bases. The CDR3 extends over 14 amino acids. Germline lookup yields CDR1 LGHNA and CDR2 YSLEER. With 4 bases removed from V and 6 bases from J, the gap between germline ends came to 15 bases.

The rearrangement uses TRBV7-8 and TRBJ2-3; the D is unclear. The CDR3 has 15 amino acids. The ends were cut back, 2 bases at V and 2 bases at J, with 11 bases in the middle. The germline V gene encodes CDR1 SGHVS and CDR2 FQNEAQ. This CDR3 reads CASSLHPGYTDTQYF. CDR3 DNA: TGTGCCAGCAGCTTACACCCGGGCTACACAGATACGCAGTATTTT.

The chain recombines TRBV6-4 with TRBJ2-2; the D gene is possibly TRBD2 (6 bases). Germline V gene data show CDR1 as MRHNA and CDR2 as SNTAGT. V lost 5 bases and J 6 bases, leaving 13 bases between the germline ends. There are 14 residues in the CDR3. The CDR3, as DNA: TGTGCCAGCAGTTCCGACGGGGGTGCCGGGGAGCTGTTTTTT. It yields the protein CASSSDGGAGELFF.

This clonotype has only a few counts. V gene TRBV7-9 combines with J gene TRBJ1-5, with D possibly matching TRBD1 (5 bases). Germline CDR1 SEHNR, CDR2 FQNEAQ (reference sequence). With 3 bases removed from V and 3 bases from J, the gap between germline ends came to 9 bases. The CDR3 length is 14 residues. The CDR3 nucleotides read TGTGCCAGCAGCTTTGGGGCGGACAATCAGCCCCAGCATTTT. Its translation is CASSFGADNQPQHF.

The chain combines TRBV7-2 with TRBJ2-3; 8 bases map to TRBD2. J gave up 2 bases and V 4 bases, and 8 bases lay outside the gene matches. The CDR3 totals 16 residues. Germline V CDR1 and CDR2: SGHTA, FQGNSA. The CDR3 reads CASSYPPAGDTDTQYF. The CDR3 nucleotides read TGTGCCAGCAGCTACCCCCCAGCGGGGGACACAGATACGCAGTATTTT. Full variable domain (rest looked up from reference TRBV7-2 and TRBJ2-3): GAGVSQSPSNKVTEKGKDVELRCDPISGHTALYWYRQSLGQGLEFLIYFQGNSAPDKSGLPSDRFSAERTGGSVSTLTIQRTQQEDSAVYLCASSYPPAGDTDTQYFGPGTRLTVL.